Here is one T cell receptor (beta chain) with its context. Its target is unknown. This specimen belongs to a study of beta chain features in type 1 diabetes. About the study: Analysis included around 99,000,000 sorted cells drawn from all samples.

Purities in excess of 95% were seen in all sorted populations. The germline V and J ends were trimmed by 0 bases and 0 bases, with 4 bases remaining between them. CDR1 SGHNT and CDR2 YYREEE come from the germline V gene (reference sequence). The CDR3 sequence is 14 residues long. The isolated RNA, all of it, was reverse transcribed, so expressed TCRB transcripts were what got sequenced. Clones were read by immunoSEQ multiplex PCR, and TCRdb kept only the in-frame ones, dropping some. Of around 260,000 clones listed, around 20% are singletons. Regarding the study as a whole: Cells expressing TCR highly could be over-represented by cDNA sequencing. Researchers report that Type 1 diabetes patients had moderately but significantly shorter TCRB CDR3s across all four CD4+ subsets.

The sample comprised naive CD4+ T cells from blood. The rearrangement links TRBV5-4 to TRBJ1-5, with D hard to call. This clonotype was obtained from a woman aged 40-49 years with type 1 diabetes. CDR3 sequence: CASSLAFSNQPQHF. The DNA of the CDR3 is TGTGCCAGCAGCTTGGCGTTTAGCAATCAGCCCCAGCATTTT.